Listed below are T cell receptor beta chains from one sample, sequenced in a study of T-cell memory formation after mild COVID-19. TCRdb independently ran MiXCR on the 5' RACE reads; one entry per CDR3 protein. The repertoire has hundreds of thousands of distinct CDR3 sequences, more than 15% of them found once; the top ten carry 20% to 25%. The sequenced sample consisted of PBMCs or a T cell subset sorted from them (not recorded which). Receptors originate from a young man who had mild COVID-19 (a few samples of this study predate the infection). Cell type and time point are not known. Each CDR3 is given with its conserved first and last residue. D genes are given only for firm matches. Clone size is shown for a subset of rows, as once, few, many or a class of expanded clone.

>TRBV5-5|.|TRBJ1-1|.
CASSLGPGPGTEAFF
TGTGCCAGCAGCTTGGGGCCGGGTCCTGGAACTGAAGCTTTCTTT
>TRBV11-2|few|TRBJ2-5|TRBD2
CASSKRTSGFQETQYF
TGTGCCAGCAGCAAACGGACTAGCGGATTCCAAGAGACCCAGTACTTC
>TRBV7-2|.|TRBJ2-2|.
CASSFFRGASTGELFF
TGTGCCAGCAGCTTTTTCCGGGGGGCGAGTACCGGGGAGCTGTTTTTT
>TRBV12-3/TRBV12-4|.|TRBJ2-7|.
CASSLGSSRSYEQYF
TGTGCCAGCAGTTTAGGGTCGAGCAGGTCCTACGAGCAGTACTTC
>TRBV6-1|.|TRBJ2-3|.
CASPSPPRSDTQYF
TGTGCCAGCCCCTCTCCCCCCAGGTCAGATACGCAGTATTTT
>TRBV7-2|.|TRBJ1-1|TRBD1
CASTLDRGTPEAFF
TGTGCCAGCACCCTCGACAGGGGGACCCCTGAAGCTTTCTTT
>TRBV5-1|.|TRBJ2-5|.
CASSLGQIIQETQYF
TGCGCCAGCAGCTTGGGACAGATCATTCAAGAGACCCAGTACTTC
>TRBV12-3/TRBV12-4|.|TRBJ2-1|.
CASLPFAGGYNEQFF
TGTGCCAGCCTACCCTTTGCCGGAGGATACAATGAGCAGTTCTTC
>TRBV5-1|many|TRBJ2-5|.
CASSLTVRETQYF
TGCGCCAGCAGCCTGACAGTACGGGAGACCCAGTACTTC
>TRBV6-8|.|TRBJ2-2|TRBD2
CASRRTSGEAGELFF
TGTGCCAGCAGGCGGACTAGCGGGGAAGCCGGGGAGCTGTTTTTT
>TRBV7-2|.|TRBJ2-1|TRBD2
CASSLSGGVGKNEQFF
TGTGCCAGCAGCTTATCTGGGGGGGTCGGGAAAAATGAGCAGTTCTTC
>TRBV5-6|few|TRBJ2-1|TRBD1
CASSWGQGRNEQFF
TGTGCCAGCAGCTGGGGACAGGGACGCAATGAGCAGTTCTTC
>TRBV2|few|TRBJ2-6|.
CASSTDTLSGGANVLTF
TGTGCCAGCAGTACGGACACCCTAAGTGGAGGGGCCAACGTCCTGACTTTC
>TRBV10-3|once|TRBJ2-3|.
CAISESALNRNTQYF
TGTGCCATCAGTGAGTCGGCCCTAAACCGAAATACGCAGTATTTT
>TRBV4-1|.|TRBJ2-3|TRBD2
CASSHGTSGGASTDTQYF
TGCGCCAGCAGCCATGGGACTAGCGGGGGGGCCTCTACAGATACGCAGTATTTT
>TRBV7-9|once|TRBJ2-2|.
CASSFPGIEGVGELFF
TGTGCCAGCAGCTTTCCGGGGATAGAGGGCGTCGGGGAGCTGTTTTTT
>TRBV11-2|few|TRBJ2-4|.
CASSLDPSPLAKNIQYF
TGTGCCAGCAGCTTAGATCCCAGCCCATTAGCCAAAAACATTCAGTACTTC
>TRBV5-1|.|TRBJ1-2|TRBD1
CASRSTGAEYGYTF
TGCGCCAGCCGATCGACAGGGGCGGAGTATGGCTACACCTTC
>TRBV18|few|TRBJ1-2|.
CASSPNRPEYGYTF
TGTGCCAGCTCACCAAATAGGCCGGAGTATGGCTACACCTTC
>TRBV5-1|few|TRBJ2-1|.
CASKLDRNEQFF
TGCGCCAGCAAACTTGATAGGAATGAGCAGTTCTTC
>TRBV7-9|.|TRBJ1-6|.
CASSLAGSPLHF
TGTGCCAGCAGCTTAGCGGGTTCACCCCTCCACTTT
>TRBV6-2/TRBV6-3|few|TRBJ2-1|.
CASSRLGDAMMKDEQFF
TGTGCCAGCAGCCGCTTAGGAGACGCAATGATGAAGGATGAGCAGTTCTTC
>TRBV7-9|.|TRBJ1-2|.
CASSSGEGYGYTF
TGTGCCAGCAGCTCAGGGGAGGGCTATGGCTACACCTTC
>TRBV27|.|TRBJ1-2|.
CASSSIGHYGYTF
TGTGCCAGCAGCTCGATCGGACACTATGGCTACACCTTC
>TRBV4-1|.|TRBJ1-5|.
CASSQERFNQPQHF
TGCGCCAGCAGCCAAGAGCGGTTCAATCAGCCCCAGCATTTT
>TRBV6-1|few|TRBJ1-1|.
CASSEFWGGTEAFF
TGTGCCAGCAGTGAATTCTGGGGTGGCACTGAAGCTTTCTTT
>TRBV9|.|TRBJ2-1|.
CASSVEVAYNEQFF
TGTGCCAGCAGCGTAGAGGTGGCTTACAATGAGCAGTTCTTC
>TRBV19|few|TRBJ1-1|.
CASTYRLNTEAFF
TGTGCCAGTACCTACCGACTGAACACTGAAGCTTTCTTT
>TRBV7-3|few|TRBJ2-3|.
CASSPGGPQGGTQYF
TGTGCCAGCAGCCCTGGCGGGCCACAAGGAGGTACGCAGTATTTT
>TRBV10-3|few|TRBJ2-7|TRBD1
CAISESTGNEQYF
TGTGCCATCAGTGAGTCGACAGGGAACGAGCAGTACTTC
>TRBV7-3|few|TRBJ2-3|TRBD2
CASSTASGPLGDTQYF
TGTGCCAGCAGCACAGCTAGCGGACCTTTGGGTGATACGCAGTATTTT
>TRBV12-3/TRBV12-4|few|TRBJ1-1|TRBD1
CASSSLPGGLNTEAFF
TGTGCCAGCAGTTCTCTCCCAGGGGGTTTGAACACTGAAGCTTTCTTT
>TRBV6-2/TRBV6-3|.|TRBJ2-3|.
CASSEQQGDTQYF
TGTGCCAGCAGTGAACAACAGGGAGATACGCAGTATTTT
>TRBV4-2|.|TRBJ2-1|TRBD2
CASSHDGGSYNEQFF
TGTGCCAGCAGCCACGACGGGGGGAGCTACAATGAGCAGTTCTTC
>TRBV19|.|TRBJ1-1|.
CASSIGSAPEAFF
TGTGCCAGTAGTATAGGGTCCGCACCTGAAGCTTTCTTT
>TRBV28|few|TRBJ1-6|TRBD1
CASRGDRESSPLHF
TGTGCCAGCAGGGGGGACAGGGAGAGTTCACCCCTCCACTTT
>TRBV7-2|.|TRBJ1-2|.
CASSPPGDYGYTF
TGTGCCAGCAGCCCCCCTGGGGACTATGGCTACACCTTC
>TRBV2|.|TRBJ1-2|.
CASSVDTNYGYTF
TGTGCCAGCAGTGTGGACACTAACTATGGCTACACCTTC
>TRBV5-1|few|TRBJ2-5|TRBD2
CASNPGREETQYF
TGCGCCAGCAACCCAGGGAGGGAGGAGACCCAGTACTTC
>TRBV10-3|.|TRBJ2-5|.
CAISEHYAGFSLGYQETQYF
TGTGCCATCAGTGAGCACTACGCCGGGTTCTCCTTAGGATACCAAGAGACCCAGTACTTC
>TRBV6-6|.|TRBJ2-3|.
CASSGKDRDTPQDTQYF
TGTGCCAGCAGTGGAAAAGACCGGGACACCCCACAGGATACGCAGTATTTT
>TRBV19|many|TRBJ2-2|.
CASHVGSTGELFF
TGTGCCAGCCACGTCGGGAGCACCGGGGAGCTGTTTTTT
>TRBV5-1|.|TRBJ1-6|TRBD1
CASSLAEGAPLHF
TGCGCCAGCAGCTTGGCCGAGGGGGCTCCCCTCCACTTT
>TRBV24-1|few|TRBJ2-3|.
CATSDSPGGLSTDTQYF
TGTGCCACCAGTGATTCTCCGGGGGGCCTTAGCACAGATACGCAGTATTTT
>TRBV18|few|TRBJ2-3|.
CASSPQPGRKDADTQYF
TGTGCCAGCTCCCCTCAGCCGGGGCGAAAGGACGCAGATACGCAGTATTTT
>TRBV7-9|few|TRBJ1-1|.
CASSLARPGSEAFF
TGTGCCAGCAGCTTAGCCCGACCGGGTTCTGAAGCTTTCTTT
>TRBV19|.|TRBJ2-4|.
CASSTEQGGQNIQYF
TGTGCCAGTAGTACAGAACAGGGAGGCCAAAACATTCAGTACTTC
>TRBV7-6|.|TRBJ1-1|.
CASSLSGIGAEAFF
TGTGCCAGCAGCTTAAGTGGGATCGGCGCTGAAGCTTTCTTT
>TRBV12-3/TRBV12-4|many|TRBJ2-7|TRBD1
CASSGAGQGLDEQYF
TGTGCCAGCAGTGGCGCGGGACAGGGTTTAGACGAGCAGTACTTC
>TRBV27|.|TRBJ2-1|.
CASRRGGSYNEQFF
TGTGCCAGCCGTCGGGGTGGTTCCTACAATGAGCAGTTCTTC
>TRBV10-3|few|TRBJ2-5|TRBD2
CAISESSGGNQETQYF
TGTGCCATCAGTGAGTCGAGCGGGGGGAACCAAGAGACCCAGTACTTC
>TRBV7-2|.|TRBJ2-3|TRBD2
CASSYTSGGRTDTQYF
TGTGCCAGCAGCTATACTAGCGGGGGGCGCACAGATACGCAGTATTTT